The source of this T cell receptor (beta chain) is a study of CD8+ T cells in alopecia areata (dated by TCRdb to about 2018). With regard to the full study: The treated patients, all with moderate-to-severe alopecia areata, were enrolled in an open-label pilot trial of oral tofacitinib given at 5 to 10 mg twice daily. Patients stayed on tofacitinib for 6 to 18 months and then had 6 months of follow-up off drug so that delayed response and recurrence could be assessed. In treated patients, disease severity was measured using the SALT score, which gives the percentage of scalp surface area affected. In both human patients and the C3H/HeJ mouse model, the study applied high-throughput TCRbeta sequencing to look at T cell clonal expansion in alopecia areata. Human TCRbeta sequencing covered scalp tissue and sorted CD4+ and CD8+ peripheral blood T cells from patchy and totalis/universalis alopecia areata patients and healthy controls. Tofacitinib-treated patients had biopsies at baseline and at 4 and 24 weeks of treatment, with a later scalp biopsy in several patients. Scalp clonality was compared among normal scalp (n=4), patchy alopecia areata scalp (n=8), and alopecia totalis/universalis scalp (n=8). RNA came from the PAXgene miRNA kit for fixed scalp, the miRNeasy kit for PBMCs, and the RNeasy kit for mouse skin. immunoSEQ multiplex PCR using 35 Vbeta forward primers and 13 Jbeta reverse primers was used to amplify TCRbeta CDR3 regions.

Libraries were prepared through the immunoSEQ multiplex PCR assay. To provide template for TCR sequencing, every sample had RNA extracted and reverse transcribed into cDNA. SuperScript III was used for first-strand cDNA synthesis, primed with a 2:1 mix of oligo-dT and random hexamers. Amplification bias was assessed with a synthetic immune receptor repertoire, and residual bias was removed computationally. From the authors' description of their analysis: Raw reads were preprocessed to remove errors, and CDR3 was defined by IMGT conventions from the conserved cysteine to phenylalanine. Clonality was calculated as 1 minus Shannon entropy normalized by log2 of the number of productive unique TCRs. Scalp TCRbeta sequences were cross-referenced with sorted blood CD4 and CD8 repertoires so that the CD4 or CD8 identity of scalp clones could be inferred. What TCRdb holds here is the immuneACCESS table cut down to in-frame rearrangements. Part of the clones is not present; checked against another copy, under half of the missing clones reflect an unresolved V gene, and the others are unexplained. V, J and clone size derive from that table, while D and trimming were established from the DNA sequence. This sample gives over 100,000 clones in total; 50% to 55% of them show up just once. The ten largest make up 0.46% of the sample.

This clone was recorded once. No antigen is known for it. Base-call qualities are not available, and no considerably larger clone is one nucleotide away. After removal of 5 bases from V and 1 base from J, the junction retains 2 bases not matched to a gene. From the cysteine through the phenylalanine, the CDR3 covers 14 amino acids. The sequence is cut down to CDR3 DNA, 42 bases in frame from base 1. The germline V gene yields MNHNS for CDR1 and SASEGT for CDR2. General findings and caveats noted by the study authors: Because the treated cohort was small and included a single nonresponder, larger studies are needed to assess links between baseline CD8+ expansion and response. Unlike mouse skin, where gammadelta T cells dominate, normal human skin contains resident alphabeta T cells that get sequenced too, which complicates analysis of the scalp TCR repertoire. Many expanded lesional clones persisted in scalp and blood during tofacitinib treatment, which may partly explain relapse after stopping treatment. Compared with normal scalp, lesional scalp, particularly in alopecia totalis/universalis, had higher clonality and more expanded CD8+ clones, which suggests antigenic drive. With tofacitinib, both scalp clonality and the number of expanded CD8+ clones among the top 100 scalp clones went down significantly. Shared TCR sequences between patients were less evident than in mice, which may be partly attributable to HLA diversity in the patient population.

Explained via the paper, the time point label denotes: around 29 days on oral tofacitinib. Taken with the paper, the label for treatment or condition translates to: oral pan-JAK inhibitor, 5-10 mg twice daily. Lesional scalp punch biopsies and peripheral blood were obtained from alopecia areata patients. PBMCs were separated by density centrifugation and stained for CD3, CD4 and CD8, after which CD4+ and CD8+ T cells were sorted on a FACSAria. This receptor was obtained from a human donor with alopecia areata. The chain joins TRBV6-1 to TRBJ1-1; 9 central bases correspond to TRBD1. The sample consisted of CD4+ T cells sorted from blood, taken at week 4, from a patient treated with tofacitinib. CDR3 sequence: CASSLQGANTEAFF. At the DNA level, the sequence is TGTGCCAGCAGTTTACAGGGGGCGAACACTGAAGCTTTCTTT.